The rows below give T cell receptor beta chains drawn from one sample of a study of T cells in tuberculosis. Repertoires were generated with immunoSEQ multiplex PCR, while TCRdb's copy carries only in-frame clones and drops some. The sample holds tens of thousands of clones, around 93% seen once. Specimen: PBMCs. The source is a donor aged 10-30 years with latent tuberculosis or without tuberculosis infection. Some clones in this sample may be carry-over from other donors' samples. CDR3s include the opening cysteine and the closing phenylalanine or tryptophan. Each record gives: J gene, V gene, CDR3 protein.

J gene: TRBJ1-4; V gene: TRBV25-1; CDR3 protein: CASSGGLLIEKLFF
J gene: TRBJ2-7; V gene: TRBV27; CDR3 protein: CASSFYRDRGLEQYF
J gene: TRBJ1-1; V gene: TRBV7-9; CDR3 protein: CASSSQPTGGRRTEAFF
J gene: TRBJ1-1; V gene: TRBV28; CDR3 protein: CASSLTGTGGNAFF
J gene: TRBJ2-5; V gene: TRBV7-6; CDR3 protein: CASSTLQGLGETQYF
J gene: TRBJ1-2; V gene: TRBV6-1; CDR3 protein: CASRRQASNYGYTF
J gene: TRBJ2-7; V gene: TRBV27; CDR3 protein: CASSWDRGSYEQYF
J gene: TRBJ2-7; V gene: TRBV9; CDR3 protein: CASSAQGAREQYF
J gene: TRBJ2-1; V gene: TRBV30; CDR3 protein: CAWSARLAVGNEQFF
J gene: TRBJ2-3; V gene: TRBV9; CDR3 protein: CASSASGGGGTDTQYF
J gene: TRBJ1-4; V gene: TRBV7-9; CDR3 protein: CASSPRSRPGEKLFF
J gene: TRBJ1-3; V gene: TRBV30; CDR3 protein: CAWSVGGSGNTIYF
J gene: TRBJ1-2; V gene: TRBV11-2; CDR3 protein: CASSPGRENYGYTF
J gene: TRBJ2-7; V gene: TRBV2; CDR3 protein: CASRQTGEQYF
J gene: TRBJ2-6; V gene: TRBV6-1; CDR3 protein: CASRDGGAGANVLTF
J gene: TRBJ2-7; V gene: TRBV4-2; CDR3 protein: CASSQAGQGQVSYEQYF
J gene: TRBJ2-1; V gene: TRBV7-2; CDR3 protein: CASSLDDEGVNEQFF
J gene: TRBJ1-5; V gene: TRBV19; CDR3 protein: CASSIDWPGTYSNQPQHF
J gene: TRBJ2-7; V gene: TRBV10-2; CDR3 protein: CASSGGLEQYF
J gene: TRBJ2-1; V gene: TRBV4-2; CDR3 protein: CASSQVGGVSSYNEQFF
J gene: TRBJ1-1; V gene: TRBV6-6; CDR3 protein: CASSTGRNTEAFF
J gene: TRBJ1-2; V gene: TRBV4-1; CDR3 protein: CASSQEDRINYGYTF
J gene: TRBJ1-2; V gene: TRBV27; CDR3 protein: CASSSAGRGGGYTF
J gene: TRBJ2-1; V gene: TRBV9; CDR3 protein: CASSDAGASYNEQFF
J gene: TRBJ2-6; V gene: TRBV28; CDR3 protein: CASSDPGAGVGANVLTF
J gene: TRBJ2-3; V gene: TRBV27; CDR3 protein: CASSLGLAGGSDTQYF
J gene: TRBJ1-1; V gene: TRBV30; CDR3 protein: CAWGRLEDRETYAFF
J gene: TRBJ1-1; V gene: TRBV25-1; CDR3 protein: CASGLGTGIEAFF
J gene: TRBJ2-7; V gene: TRBV4-1; CDR3 protein: CASRAPGEREQYF
J gene: TRBJ2-1; V gene: TRBV6-1; CDR3 protein: CASSGSGARSYNEQFF
J gene: TRBJ2-2; V gene: TRBV5-1; CDR3 protein: CAGTESGSGELFF
J gene: TRBJ2-3; V gene: TRBV11-1; CDR3 protein: CASSLAAGTSTDTQYF
J gene: TRBJ2-7; V gene: TRBV27; CDR3 protein: CASGKTGTGTSRIYEQYF
J gene: TRBJ1-1; V gene: TRBV11-2; CDR3 protein: CASSLEGSGRTEAFF